The sequence of this TCR beta chain was determined in a study of long-term antiretroviral therapy in people with HIV. Version v3.0 of the immunoSEQ assay ran at survey level. Assay: immunoSEQ multiplex PCR; the TCRdb copy retains only in-frame clones and omits some. The table includes about 31,000 clones, 75% to 95% detected once. The germline V and J ends were trimmed by 5 bases and 2 bases, with 4 bases remaining between them. CDR1 and CDR2 (germline): SNHLY, FYNNEI. The CDR3 covers 11 residues. The sequencing here drew on unsorted PBMCs, taken 5.2 years after starting antiretroviral therapy. This clonotype originated in a woman in her forties with HIV. V is TRBV2 and J is TRBJ2-7; D ambiguous. CDR3 bases: TGTGCCAGCAGTTCTGCCTACGAGCAGTACTTC. Its translation is CASSSAYEQYF. The variable domain in full, completed from reference TRBV2 and TRBJ2-7, reads EPEVTQTPSHQVTQMGQEVILRCVPISNHLYFYWYRQILGQKVEFLVSFYNNEISEKSEIFDDQFSVERPDGSNFTLKIRSTKLEDSAMYFCASSSAYEQYFGPGTRLTVT.